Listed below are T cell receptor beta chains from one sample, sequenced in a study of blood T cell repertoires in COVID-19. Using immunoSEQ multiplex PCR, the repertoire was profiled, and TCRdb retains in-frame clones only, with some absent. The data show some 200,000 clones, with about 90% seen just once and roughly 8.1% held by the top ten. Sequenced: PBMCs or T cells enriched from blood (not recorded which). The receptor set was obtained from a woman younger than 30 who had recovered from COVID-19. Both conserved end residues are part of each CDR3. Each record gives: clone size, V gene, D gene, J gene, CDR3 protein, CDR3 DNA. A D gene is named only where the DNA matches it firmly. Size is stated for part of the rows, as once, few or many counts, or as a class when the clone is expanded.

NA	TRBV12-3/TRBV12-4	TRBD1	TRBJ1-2	CASSLEGAGYTF	TGTGCCAGCAGTTTAGAGGGGGCTGGCTACACCTTC
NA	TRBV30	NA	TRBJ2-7	CAWSNGWRMTPNEQYF	TGTGCCTGGAGCAATGGATGGAGGATGACCCCTAACGAGCAGTACTTC
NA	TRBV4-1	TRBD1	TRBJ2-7	CASSQGTGPYEQYF	TGCGCCAGCAGCCAAGGGACAGGGCCTTATGAGCAGTACTTC
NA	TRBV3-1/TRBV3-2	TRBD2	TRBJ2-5	CASSQDRTILAGGETQYF	TGTGCCAGCAGCCAAGATCGAACTATCCTAGCGGGGGGCGAGACCCAGTACTTC
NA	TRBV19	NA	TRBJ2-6	CASSIATAFSGANVLTF	TGTGCCAGTAGTATAGCCACAGCCTTCTCTGGGGCCAACGTCCTGACTTTC
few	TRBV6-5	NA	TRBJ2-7	CASSYSRITYEQYF	TGTGCCAGCAGTTACTCGAGGATTACCTACGAGCAGTACTTC
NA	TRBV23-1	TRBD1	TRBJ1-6	CASSHQTSGGSSYNSPLHF	TGCGCCAGCAGTCACCAGACATCAGGGGGCAGCTCCTATAATTCACCCCTCCACTTT
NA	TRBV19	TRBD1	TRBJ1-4	CASSIRQGYEKLFF	TGTGCCAGTAGTATTCGACAGGGTTATGAAAAACTGTTTTTT
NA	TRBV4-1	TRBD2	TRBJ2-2	CASSQSAGGITGELFF	TGCGCCAGCAGCCAATCAGCGGGGGGAATCACCGGGGAGCTGTTTTTT
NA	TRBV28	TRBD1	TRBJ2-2	CASINGDRNTGELFF	TGTGCCAGCATAAACGGGGACAGAAACACCGGGGAGCTGTTTTTT
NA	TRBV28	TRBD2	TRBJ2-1	CASSTLAGGYNEQFF	TGTGCCAGCAGTACCCTAGCGGGGGGCTACAATGAGCAGTTCTTC
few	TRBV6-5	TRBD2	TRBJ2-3	CASSTSLALTDTQYF	TGTGCCAGCAGTACTTCACTAGCGCTCACAGATACGCAGTATTTT
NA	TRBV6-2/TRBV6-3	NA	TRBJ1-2	CASSYNPIAGSNYGYTF	TGTGCCAGCAGTTACAATCCAATTGCAGGATCTAACTATGGCTACACCTTC
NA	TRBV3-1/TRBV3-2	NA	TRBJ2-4	CASSPYLEAEGNIQYF	TGTGCCAGCAGCCCCTATTTGGAGGCGGAGGGAAACATTCAGTACTTC
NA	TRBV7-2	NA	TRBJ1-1	CASSLLLDTEAFF	TGTGCCAGCAGCTTACTCCTAGACACTGAAGCTTTCTTT
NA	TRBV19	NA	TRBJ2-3	CASSLFSTGTDTQYF	TGTGCCAGTAGTCTCTTCTCCACTGGCACAGATACGCAGTATTTT
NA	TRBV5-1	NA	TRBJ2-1	CASSLYQGTYNEQFF	TGCGCCAGCAGCTTGTACCAGGGCACCTACAATGAGCAGTTCTTC
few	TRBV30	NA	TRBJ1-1	CAWSRGAGTEAFF	TGTGCCTGGAGTCGGGGGGCTGGCACTGAAGCTTTCTTT
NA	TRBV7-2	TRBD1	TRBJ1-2	CASSLIGTAVYTF	TGTGCCAGCAGCTTGATCGGGACAGCTGTCTACACCTTC
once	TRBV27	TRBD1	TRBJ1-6	CARWTGGRTLHF	TGTGCCAGGTGGACAGGGGGTAGGACCCTCCACTTT
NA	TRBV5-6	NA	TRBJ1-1	CASSFGTQFEAFF	TGTGCCAGCAGCTTCGGGACACAGTTTGAAGCTTTCTTT
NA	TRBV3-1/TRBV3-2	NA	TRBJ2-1	CASSQAPGAYNEQFF	TGTGCCAGCAGCCAGGCACCCGGGGCCTACAATGAGCAGTTCTTC
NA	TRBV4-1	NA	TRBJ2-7	CASSQGPAPTQGPTYEQYF	TGCGCCAGCAGCCAAGGACCCGCCCCCACACAGGGTCCAACCTACGAGCAGTACTTC
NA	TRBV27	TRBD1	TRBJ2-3	CASSWTGRSDTQYF	TGTGCCAGCAGTTGGACAGGGAGATCAGATACGCAGTATTTT
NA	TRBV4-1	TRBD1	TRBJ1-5	CASSSTGGQYSNQPQHF	TGCGCCAGCAGCTCGACAGGGGGCCAATATAGCAATCAGCCCCAGCATTTT
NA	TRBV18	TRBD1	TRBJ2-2	CASSLDRVGNTGELFF	TGTGCCAGCTCACTCGACAGGGTGGGGAACACCGGGGAGCTGTTTTTT
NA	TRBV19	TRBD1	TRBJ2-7	CASSAGQGYEQYF	TGTGCCAGTAGTGCGGGACAGGGCTACGAGCAGTACTTC
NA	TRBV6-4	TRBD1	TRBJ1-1	CASSATGLGTEAFF	TGTGCCAGCAGTGCGACAGGGTTAGGAACTGAAGCTTTCTTT
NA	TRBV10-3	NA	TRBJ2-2	CAISEGERKAGELFF	TGTGCCATCAGTGAGGGGGAGCGTAAAGCCGGGGAGCTGTTTTTT
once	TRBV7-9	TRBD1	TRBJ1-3	CASSSPSTGIGNTIYF	TGTGCCAGCAGCTCGCCCTCGACAGGGATTGGAAACACCATATATTTT
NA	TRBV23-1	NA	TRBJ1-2	CASSVSLTTDSAGWICGYTF	TGCGCCAGCAGTGTGTCCCTGACGACGGATTCGGCAGGGTGGATATGCGGCTACACCTTC
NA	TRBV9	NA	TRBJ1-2	CASSVESGQGGYTF	TGTGCCAGCAGCGTAGAATCGGGACAAGGCGGCTACACCTTC
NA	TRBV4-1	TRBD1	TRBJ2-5	CASSQVGQAQETQYF	TGCGCCAGCAGCCAAGTGGGACAGGCCCAAGAGACCCAGTACTTC
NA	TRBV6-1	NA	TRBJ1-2	CASSDTQSNYGYTF	TGTGCCAGCAGTGACACACAAAGTAACTATGGCTACACCTTC
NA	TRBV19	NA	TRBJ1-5	CASSINFFRGLNQPQHF	TGTGCCAGTAGTATAAATTTTTTCAGGGGCCTAAATCAGCCCCAGCATTTT
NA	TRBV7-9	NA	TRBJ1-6	CASSPGAGRESPLHF	TGTGCCAGCAGCCCTGGGGCGGGGCGGGAGTCACCCCTCCACTTT
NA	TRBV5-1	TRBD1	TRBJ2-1	CASSSSTGTYNEQFF	TGCGCCAGCAGCTCCTCGACAGGGACCTACAATGAGCAGTTCTTC
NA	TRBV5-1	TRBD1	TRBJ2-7	CASSPLGTGEQYF	TGCGCCAGCAGCCCCCTGGGGACAGGCGAGCAGTACTTC
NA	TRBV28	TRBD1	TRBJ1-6	CASSTGQGKESPLHF	TGTGCCAGCAGTACTGGACAGGGGAAGGAATCACCCCTCCACTTT
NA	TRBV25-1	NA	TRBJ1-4	CASSEDSTNEKLFF	TGTGCCAGCAGTGAGGACTCGACTAATGAAAAACTGTTTTTT
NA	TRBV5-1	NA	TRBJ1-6	CASSLDRVGVNSPLHF	TGCGCCAGCAGCTTGGACAGGGTGGGTGTTAATTCACCCCTCCACTTT
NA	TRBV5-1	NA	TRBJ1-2	CASSLGNERLAPNYGYTF	TGCGCCAGCAGCTTGGGGAATGAAAGACTAGCCCCCAACTATGGCTACACCTTC
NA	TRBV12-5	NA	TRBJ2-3	CASGLGRGFPSTDTQYF	TGTGCTAGTGGTTTGGGCCGGGGGTTTCCTAGCACAGATACGCAGTATTTT
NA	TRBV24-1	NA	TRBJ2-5	CATSDSGTGWAETQYF	TGTGCCACCAGTGATAGCGGGACAGGATGGGCAGAGACCCAGTACTTC
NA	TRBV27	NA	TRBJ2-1	CASSLRLMDEQFF	TGTGCCAGCAGTTTACGACTCATGGATGAGCAGTTCTTC
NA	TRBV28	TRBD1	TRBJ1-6	CASSPPTGVHSPLHF	TGTGCCAGCAGTCCCCCAACAGGGGTACATTCACCCCTCCACTTT
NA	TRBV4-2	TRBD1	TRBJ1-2	CASSQDGQGLTKLYGYTF	TGTGCCAGCAGCCAAGATGGACAGGGCCTGACGAAACTATATGGCTACACCTTC
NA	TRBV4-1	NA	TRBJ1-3	CASSQGPGLGGNTIYF	TGCGCCAGCAGCCAAGGTCCAGGGTTGGGGGGAAACACCATATATTTT
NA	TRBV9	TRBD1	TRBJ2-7	CASSVAGDRELGDEQYF	TGTGCCAGCAGCGTAGCTGGGGACAGGGAATTAGGGGACGAGCAGTACTTC
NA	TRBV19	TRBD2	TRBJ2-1	CATQPGPSGVFRKYNEQFF	TGTGCCACCCAACCGGGTCCTAGCGGGGTCTTTCGAAAGTACAATGAGCAGTTCTTC
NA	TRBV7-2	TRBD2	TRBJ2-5	CASSLQERGGKETQYF	TGTGCCAGCAGCTTACAGGAGCGGGGGGGGAAAGAGACCCAGTACTTC
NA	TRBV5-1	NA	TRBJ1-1	CASKTGSLNTEAFF	TGCGCCAGCAAAACGGGGAGTTTGAACACTGAAGCTTTCTTT
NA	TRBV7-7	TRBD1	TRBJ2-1	CASSPRTGTNNEQFF	TGTGCCAGCAGCCCCCGGACAGGGACGAACAATGAGCAGTTCTTC
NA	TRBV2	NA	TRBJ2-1	CASRALQGEQFF	TGTGCCAGCAGGGCCTTACAGGGTGAGCAGTTCTTC
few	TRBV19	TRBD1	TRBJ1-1	CATKQGAGGRSPEAFF	TGTGCCACTAAACAGGGGGCCGGGGGCAGGAGCCCTGAAGCTTTCTTT
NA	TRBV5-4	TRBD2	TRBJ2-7	CASSLGLAGDLPYYEQYF	TGTGCCAGCAGCTTGGGACTAGCGGGGGACCTACCTTACTACGAGCAGTACTTC
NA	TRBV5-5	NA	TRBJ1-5	CASSLVLSQPQHF	TGTGCCAGCAGCTTGGTTCTATCTCAGCCCCAGCATTTT
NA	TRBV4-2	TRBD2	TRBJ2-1	CASSQASVAGGREQFF	TGTGCCAGCAGCCAAGCAAGCGTAGCGGGGGGGCGGGAGCAGTTCTTC
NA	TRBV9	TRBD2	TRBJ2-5	CASSVGGGGGPAETQYF	TGTGCCAGCAGCGTAGGAGGTGGCGGGGGGCCTGCGGAGACCCAGTACTTC
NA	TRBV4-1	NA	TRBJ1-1	CASSRGRGATEAFF	TGCGCCAGCAGCCGAGGGAGGGGGGCCACTGAAGCTTTCTTT